This TCR beta chain is from a study of blood T cell repertoires in COVID-19. Recovery among Cohort 3 donors was established by two negative PCRs, clearance, or symptom resolution. Unmatched junction bases numbered 6, after V lost 5 bases and J lost 7 bases. CDR3 size: 14 residues. Looked up from germline, CDR1 is SGHRS and CDR2 is YFSETQ. In this sample, this clone turned up once. Original handling: For nucleated cells, counts were estimated from reference gene primer amplification. Profiled with immunoSEQ multiplex PCR; TCRdb holds only in-frame clones, not every one. V and J calls and clone size come straight from that table; D and trimming were deduced from the DNA. The sample lists more than 150,000 clones; roughly 90% were seen once.

This chain uses TRBV5-1 with TRBJ1-6; 7 nucleotides align to TRBD1. What was sequenced was PBMCs or T cells enriched from blood (not recorded which). The receptor was isolated from a woman younger than 45 who had recovered from COVID-19. This CDR3 reads CASRRDSQNSPLHF. The CDR3 DNA sequence: TGCGCCAGCAGACGGGACAGTCAGAATTCACCCCTCCACTTT.